A selection of T cell receptor beta chains follows, all from one sample in a study of CXCR3-negative and CXCR3-positive naive CD8 T cells. One entry per CDR3 protein, without DNA, is what TCRdb gives after re-calling the 5' RACE reads. Its table lists about 40,000 distinct CDR3 sequences. The sequenced sample consisted of memory CD8+ T cells from blood. The receptors shown here come from a human donor in good health. Some clones in this sample may be carry-over from other donors' samples. Both conserved end residues are part of each CDR3. The listing skips clone size in some rows; elsewhere it reads once, few, many or a size class.

>-|TRBV28|TRBJ2-7
CASRTRGLLGEQYF
>-|TRBV29-1|TRBJ1-2
CSARRVTNNYGYTF
>-|TRBV5-1|TRBJ2-1
CASRPVGGGLLYNEQFF
>-|TRBV19|TRBJ1-1
CASSETSGGADTEAFF
>-|TRBV29-1|TRBJ2-1
CSVESVSSYNEQFF
>-|TRBV29-1|TRBJ2-1
CSAGGGGSYNEQFF
>medium-sized|TRBV29-1|TRBJ2-2
CSVLTGLGELFF
>-|TRBV27|TRBJ2-7
CASSYGQGTNYEQYF
>-|TRBV5-6|TRBJ1-2
CASSLGQKNYGYTF
>-|TRBV7-9|TRBJ1-1
CASSLVSHRRAFF
>-|TRBV7-3|TRBJ2-1
CASSLGQGANEQFF
>-|TRBV6-5|TRBJ2-3
CASREDGIPQWYF
>-|TRBV29-1|TRBJ2-3
CSATPGQGGTDTQYF
>-|TRBV20-1|TRBJ2-1
CSAFQDRDYEQFF
>-|TRBV6-4|TRBJ2-1
CASSDRDNNEQFF
>-|TRBV7-3|TRBJ1-2
CASSSDRGSFSGYTF